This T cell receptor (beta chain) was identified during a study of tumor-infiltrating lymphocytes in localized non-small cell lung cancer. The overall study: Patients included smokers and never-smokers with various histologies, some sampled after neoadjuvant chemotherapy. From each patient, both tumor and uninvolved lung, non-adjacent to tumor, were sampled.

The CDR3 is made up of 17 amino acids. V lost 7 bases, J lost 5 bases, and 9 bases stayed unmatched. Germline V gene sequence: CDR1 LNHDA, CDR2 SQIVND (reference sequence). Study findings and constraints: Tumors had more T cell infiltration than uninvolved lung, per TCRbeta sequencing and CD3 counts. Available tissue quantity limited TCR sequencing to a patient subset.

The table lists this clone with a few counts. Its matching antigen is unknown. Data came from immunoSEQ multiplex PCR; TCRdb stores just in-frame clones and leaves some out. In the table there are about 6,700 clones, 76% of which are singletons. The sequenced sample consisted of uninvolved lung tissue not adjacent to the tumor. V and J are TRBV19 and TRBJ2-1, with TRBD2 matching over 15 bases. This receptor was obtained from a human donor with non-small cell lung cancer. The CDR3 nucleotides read TGTGCCAGTATATCCGGGACTAGCGGGGGGCCTGACAATGAGCAGTTCTTC. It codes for CASISGTSGGPDNEQFF.